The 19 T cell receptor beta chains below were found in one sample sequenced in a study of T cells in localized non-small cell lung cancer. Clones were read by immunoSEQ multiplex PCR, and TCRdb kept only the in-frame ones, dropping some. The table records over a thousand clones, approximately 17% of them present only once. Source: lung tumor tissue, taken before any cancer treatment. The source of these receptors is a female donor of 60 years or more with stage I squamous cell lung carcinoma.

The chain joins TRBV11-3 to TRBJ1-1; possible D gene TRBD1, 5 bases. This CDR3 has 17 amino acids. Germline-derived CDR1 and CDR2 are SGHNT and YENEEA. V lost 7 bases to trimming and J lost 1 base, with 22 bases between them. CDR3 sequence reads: CASTTNRGGGENTEAFF. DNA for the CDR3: TGTGCCAGCACCACCAATCGGGGGGGAGGAGAGAACACTGAAGCTTTCTTT.

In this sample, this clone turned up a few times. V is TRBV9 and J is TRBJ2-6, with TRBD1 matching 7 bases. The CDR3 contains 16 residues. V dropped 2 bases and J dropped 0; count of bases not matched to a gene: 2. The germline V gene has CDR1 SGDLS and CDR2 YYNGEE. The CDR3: CASSVTGSSGANVLTF. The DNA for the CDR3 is TGTGCCAGCAGCGTGACAGGGAGCTCTGGGGCCAACGTCCTGACTTTC.

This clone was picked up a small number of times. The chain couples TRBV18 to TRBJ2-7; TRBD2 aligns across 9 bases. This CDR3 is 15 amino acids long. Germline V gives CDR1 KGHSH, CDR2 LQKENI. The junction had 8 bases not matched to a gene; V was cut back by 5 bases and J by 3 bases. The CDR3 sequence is CASSVGLAMGYEQYF. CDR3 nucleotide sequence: TGTGCCAGCTCAGTTGGACTAGCGATGGGCTACGAGCAGTACTTC.

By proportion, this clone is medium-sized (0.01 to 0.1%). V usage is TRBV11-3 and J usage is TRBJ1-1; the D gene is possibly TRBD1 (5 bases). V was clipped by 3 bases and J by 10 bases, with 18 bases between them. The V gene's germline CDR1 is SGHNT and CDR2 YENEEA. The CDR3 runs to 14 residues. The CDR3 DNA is TGTGCCAGCAGCTTGGGGCGGGGTTCTGGTAGAGCTTTCTTT. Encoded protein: CASSLGRGSGRAFF.

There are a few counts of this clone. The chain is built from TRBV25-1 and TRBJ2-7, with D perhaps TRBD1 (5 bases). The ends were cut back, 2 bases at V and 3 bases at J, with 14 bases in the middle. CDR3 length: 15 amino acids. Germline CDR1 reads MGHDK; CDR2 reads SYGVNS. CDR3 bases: TGTGCCAGCAGTGAAAGGGGCGGTCCCTTCTACGAGCAGTACTTC. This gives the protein CASSERGGPFYEQYF.

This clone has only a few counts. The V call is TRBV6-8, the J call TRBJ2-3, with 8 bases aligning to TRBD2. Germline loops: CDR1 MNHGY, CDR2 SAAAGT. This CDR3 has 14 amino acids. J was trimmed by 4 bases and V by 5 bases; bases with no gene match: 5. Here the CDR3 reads CASSGETSADTQYF. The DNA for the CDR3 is TGTGCCAGCAGTGGAGAGACTAGCGCAGATACGCAGTATTTT.

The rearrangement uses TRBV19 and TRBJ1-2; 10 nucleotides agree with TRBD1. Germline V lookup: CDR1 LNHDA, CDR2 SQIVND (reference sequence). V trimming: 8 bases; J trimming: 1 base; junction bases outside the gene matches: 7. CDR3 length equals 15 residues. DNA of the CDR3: TGTGCCAGTTCCGACAGGGGGCAATTTAACTATGGCTACACCTTC. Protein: CASSDRGQFNYGYTF.

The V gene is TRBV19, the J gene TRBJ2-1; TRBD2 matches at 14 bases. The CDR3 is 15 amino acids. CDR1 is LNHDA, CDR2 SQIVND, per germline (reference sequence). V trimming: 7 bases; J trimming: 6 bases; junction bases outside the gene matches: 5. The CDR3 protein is CASTGTSGRVNEQFF. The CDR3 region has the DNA TGTGCCAGTACGGGGACTAGCGGGAGAGTCAATGAGCAGTTCTTC.

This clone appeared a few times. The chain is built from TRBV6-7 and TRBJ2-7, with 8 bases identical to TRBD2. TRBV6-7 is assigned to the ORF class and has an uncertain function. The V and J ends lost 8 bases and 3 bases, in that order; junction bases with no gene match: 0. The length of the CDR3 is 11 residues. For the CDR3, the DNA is TGTGCCAGCCGGGAGGGCTACGAGCAGTACTTC. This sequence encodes CASREGYEQYF.

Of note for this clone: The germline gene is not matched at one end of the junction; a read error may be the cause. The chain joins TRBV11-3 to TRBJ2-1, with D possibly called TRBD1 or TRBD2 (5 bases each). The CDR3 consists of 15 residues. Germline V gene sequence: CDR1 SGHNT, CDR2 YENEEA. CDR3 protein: CASSPTSGTVYEQFF. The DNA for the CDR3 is TGTGCTAGCAGCCCCACCTCGGGGACCGTCTATGAGCAGTTCTTC. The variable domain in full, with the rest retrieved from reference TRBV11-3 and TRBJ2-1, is EAGVVQSPRYKIIEKKQPVAFWCNPISGHNTLYWYLQNLGQGPELLIRYENEEAVDDSQLPKDRFSAERLKGVDSTLKIQPAELGDSAVYLCASSPTSGTVYEQFFGPGTRLTVL.

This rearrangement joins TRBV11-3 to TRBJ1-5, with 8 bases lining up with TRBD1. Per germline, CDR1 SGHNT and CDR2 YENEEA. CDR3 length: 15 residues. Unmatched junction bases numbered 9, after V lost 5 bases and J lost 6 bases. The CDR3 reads CASSPWTGRAQPQHF. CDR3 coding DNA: TGTGCCAGCAGCCCCTGGACAGGGCGAGCTCAGCCCCAGCATTTT.

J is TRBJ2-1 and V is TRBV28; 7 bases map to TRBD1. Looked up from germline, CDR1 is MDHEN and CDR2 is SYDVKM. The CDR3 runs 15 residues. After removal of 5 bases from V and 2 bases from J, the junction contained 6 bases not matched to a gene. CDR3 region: CASSPTGAPYNEQFF. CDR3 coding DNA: TGTGCCAGCAGTCCTACAGGGGCACCCTACAATGAGCAGTTCTTC.

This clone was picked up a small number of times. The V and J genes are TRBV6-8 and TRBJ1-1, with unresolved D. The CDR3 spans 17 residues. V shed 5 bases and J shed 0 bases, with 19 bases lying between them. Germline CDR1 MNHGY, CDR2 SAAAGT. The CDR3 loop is CASSHAGRAGMNTEAFF. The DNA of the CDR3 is TGTGCCAGCAGTCACGCCGGAAGGGCCGGCATGAACACTGAAGCTTTCTTT.

DNA of the CDR3: TGTGCCAGCAGTCTCGGTAGGACTGAAGCTTTCTTT. Its protein product is CASSLGRTEAFF. V is TRBV6-8 and J is TRBJ1-1; no clear D. V was clipped by 5 bases and J by 5 bases, with 9 bases between them. Germline loops: CDR1 MNHGY, CDR2 SAAAGT. The CDR3 consists of 12 residues.

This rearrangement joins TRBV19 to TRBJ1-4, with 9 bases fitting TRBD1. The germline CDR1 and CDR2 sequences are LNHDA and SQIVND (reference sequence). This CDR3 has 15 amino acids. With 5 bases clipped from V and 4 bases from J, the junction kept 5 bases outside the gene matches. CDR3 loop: CASSGTGGLNEKLFF. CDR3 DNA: TGTGCCAGTAGTGGTACAGGGGGCCTTAATGAAAAACTGTTTTTT.

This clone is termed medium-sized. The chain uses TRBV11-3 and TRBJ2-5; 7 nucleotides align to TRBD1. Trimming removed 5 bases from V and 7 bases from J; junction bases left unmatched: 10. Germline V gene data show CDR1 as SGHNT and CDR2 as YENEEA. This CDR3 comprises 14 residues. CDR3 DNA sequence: TGTGCCAGCAGCGCCACGGAAGGGGGCAGGACCCAGTACTTC. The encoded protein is CASSATEGGRTQYF.

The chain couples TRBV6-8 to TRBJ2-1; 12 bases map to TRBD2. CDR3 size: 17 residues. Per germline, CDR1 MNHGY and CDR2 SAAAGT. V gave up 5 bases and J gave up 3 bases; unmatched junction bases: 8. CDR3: CASSRASGRAFYNEQFF. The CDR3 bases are TGTGCCAGCAGTCGAGCTAGCGGGAGGGCCTTCTACAATGAGCAGTTCTTC.

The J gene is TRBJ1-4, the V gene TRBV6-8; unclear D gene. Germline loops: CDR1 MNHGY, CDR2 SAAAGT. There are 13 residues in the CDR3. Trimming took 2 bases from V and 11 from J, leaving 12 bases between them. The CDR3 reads CASSYVAPWKLFF. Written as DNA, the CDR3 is TGTGCCAGCAGTTACGTGGCGCCCTGGAAACTGTTTTTT.

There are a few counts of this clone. The DNA for the CDR3 is TGTGCCAGTAGTATGACTAGCGGGAGGATGACCTCCTCCGATGAGCAGTTCTTC. Protein product: CASSMTSGRMTSSDEQFF. V is TRBV19 and J is TRBJ2-1, with 13 bases lining up with TRBD2. Germline V lookup: CDR1 LNHDA, CDR2 SQIVND (reference sequence). The CDR3 extends over 18 amino acids. With 3 bases clipped from V and 8 bases from J, the junction kept 13 bases outside the gene matches.